The 7 T cell receptor beta chains in this list originate from one sample, sequenced in a study of blood T cells in healthy people across ages (dated by TCRdb to about 2015). The library was prepared using 5' RACE. Sequencing was performed on an Illumina HiSeq 2500. A second roughly 7 to 11 cycle PCR used a sample-barcoded 5' primer and a J-beta primer mix. TCRdb reworked the public reads: Q25 trimming with fastp, MiXCR clone assembly, productive beta chains retained. All rows with the same CDR3 protein become a single entry with the most common DNA and genes. The sample table contains roughly 1,500,000 distinct CDR3 sequences; only one count was recorded for about 32% of them. Clones ranked in the top ten supply 11% of the sample. The source material was blood. The receptors stem from a woman aged 30 to 39 in good health.

The chain has TRBV4-1 and TRBJ2-3; D may be TRBD1 (7 bases). Germline V gene sequence: CDR1 MGHRA, CDR2 YSYEKL. The ends were cut back, 3 bases at V and 0 bases at J, with 19 bases in the middle. CDR3 length: 18 amino acids. The CDR3 loop is CASSHRGRGKASTDTQYF. DNA of the CDR3: TGCGCCAGCAGCCATAGGGGGCGGGGAAAAGCCAGCACAGATACGCAGTATTTT.

The J gene is TRBJ2-3, the V gene TRBV29-1; D unclear. The CDR3 extends over 13 amino acids. V lost 7 bases and J 2 bases, leaving 13 bases between the germline ends. The germline gives CDR1 SQVTM, CDR2 ANQGSEA. CDR3 sequence (DNA): TGCAGCGAACGAAGCGTGATCACAGATACGCAGTATTTT. Amino acids: CSERSVITDTQYF.

A few counts support this clonotype. The J gene is TRBJ2-7, the V gene TRBV3-1; 11 bases are shared with TRBD2. V lost 4 bases to trimming and J lost 5 bases; unmatched junction nucleotides: 13. The CDR3 is 17 residues long. Germline CDR1 LGHDT, CDR2 YNNKEL (reference sequence). CDR3 protein: CASSPGKKTSGKDEQYF. The CDR3 DNA follows: TGTGCCAGCAGCCCCGGGAAGAAGACTAGCGGGAAGGACGAGCAGTACTTC.

Many counts were recorded for this clonotype. The rearrangement uses TRBV20-1 and TRBJ2-7, with D perhaps matching TRBD1 or TRBD2 (6 bases each). CDR1 DFQATT and CDR2 SNEGSKA come from the germline V gene (reference sequence). V was pared by 3 bases and J by 1 base, with 13 bases between. The CDR3 consists of 14 residues. The CDR3 region is CSASRGLGSYEQYF. The CDR3 region has the DNA TGCAGTGCTAGTCGGGGGCTTGGATCCTACGAGCAGTACTTC.

This clonotype was seen only a few times. The chain couples TRBV12-3 or TRBV12-4 to TRBJ2-1; TRBD2 matches 8 bases. The CDR3 has 13 amino acids. The J segment lost 9 bases and the V segment lost 7 bases, leaving 8 bases of the junction unmatched. Written as DNA, the CDR3 is TGTGCCAGCATCCCCAGCGGGAGAGGTGAGCAGTTCTTC. It is translated as CASIPSGRGEQFF.

About this clonotype itself: Just one base apart from a much larger clone, this may be a read error. The rearrangement joins TRBV5-5 to TRBJ2-7; D call uncertain. CDR3 length: 14 residues. Germline V gives CDR1 SGHKS, CDR2 YYEKEE (reference sequence). The CDR3 here is CASSLRLSSYELYF. The DNA of the CDR3 is TGTGCCAGCAGCCTCAGGCTTTCCTCCTACGAGCTGTACTTC.

This clonotype has just a few counts. The rearrangement joins TRBV4-2 to TRBJ1-2, with TRBD1 matching 8 bases. The CDR3 sequence is 16 residues long. V was pared by 0 bases and J by 3 bases, with 6 bases of the junction left unmatched. In germline, CDR1 is LGHNA, CDR2 YNFKEQ. CDR3 amino acids: CASSQDQGAPYYGYTF. CDR3 coding DNA: TGTGCCAGCAGCCAAGACCAGGGGGCTCCATACTATGGCTACACCTTC.